A single sample gave rise to the 28 T cell receptor beta chains below, sequenced in a study of shared clonotypes between healthy human individuals. Profiling relied on immunoSEQ multiplex PCR, and the TCRdb table lists in-frame clones only, not all of them. There are approximately 1.4 million clones in the sample; 95% to 99% occur only once, and approximately 0.44% lies in the top ten. The sequencing input was naive CD4+ T cells sorted from blood. Subset indicated: CD45RA+ positively selected. These receptors were collected from a man aged 25-45 years in good health.

V and J are TRBV28 and TRBJ2-7, with D tentatively TRBD1 (6 bases). Per germline, CDR1 MDHEN and CDR2 SYDVKM. With 7 bases removed from V and 6 bases from J, the gap between germline ends came to 19 bases. The CDR3 sequence is 14 residues long. The DNA of the CDR3 is TGTGCCAGCACCCGTGGGGGCGTAATATTCGAGCAGTACTTC. This sequence encodes CASTRGGVIFEQYF.

This chain uses TRBV29-1 with TRBJ1-2; 12 nucleotides match TRBD1. Germline CDR1 SQVTM, CDR2 ANQGSEA. The CDR3 has 13 amino acids. V shed 4 bases and J 5 bases; nucleotides not matched to a gene: 2. In DNA form, the CDR3 reads TGCAGCGTTGGGGACAGGGGGCTTTATGGCTACACCTTC. Its translation is CSVGDRGLYGYTF.

The rearrangement links TRBV5-5 to TRBJ2-1; D remains unclear. This CDR3 is built from 16 residues. CDR1 and CDR2 from the germline V gene are SGHKS and YYEKEE (reference sequence). The V end lost 3 bases, the J end lost 0 bases, and 13 bases lay between the germline ends. The CDR3 coding sequence is TGTGCCAGCAGCTCTAAATTTTCTAGCTCCTACAATGAGCAGTTCTTC. It yields the protein CASSSKFSSSYNEQFF.

This sequence joins TRBV4-1 and TRBJ2-3; TRBD2 agrees at 10 bases. J was trimmed by 5 bases and V by 2 bases; bases with no gene match: 7. The CDR3 covers 16 residues. CDR1 and CDR2 (germline): MGHRA, YSYEKL. The CDR3, as DNA: TGCGCCAGCAGCCAATTAGTTCTAGCGGGAGAAGATACGCAGTATTTT. It is translated as CASSQLVLAGEDTQYF.

The chain recombines TRBV5-4 with TRBJ2-7; possibly TRBD2 for D (5 bases). The CDR3 is 12 amino acids. V lost 3 bases and J 7 bases, leaving 11 bases between the germline ends. Per the germline V gene, CDR1 is SGHNT and CDR2 is YYREEE (reference sequence). CDR3 region: CASSSSGLEQYF. CDR3 DNA: TGTGCCAGCAGCTCGAGCGGACTGGAGCAGTACTTC. The whole variable domain, filled in from reference TRBV5-4 and TRBJ2-7, reads ETGVTQSPTHLIKTRGQQVTLRCSSQSGHNTVSWYQQALGQGPQFIFQYYREEENGRGNFPPRFSGLQFPNYSSELNVNALELDDSALYLCASSSSGLEQYFGPGTRLTVT.

This chain connects TRBV7-3 to TRBJ2-3, with a possible D match to TRBD1 (6 bases). Germline CDR1 reads SGHTA; CDR2 reads FQGTGA. The CDR3 covers 15 residues. Deletions cut 6 bases from V and 1 base from J, with 14 bases between. The CDR3 DNA sequence: TGTGCCAGCAGTTTGGACAGCCTTCGCACAGATACGCAGTATTTT. Translating gives CASSLDSLRTDTQYF.

This chain joins TRBV20-1 and TRBJ2-7, with 7 nucleotides matching TRBD1. The length of the CDR3 is 11 residues. From germline, CDR1 is DFQATT and CDR2 SNEGSKA (reference sequence). V trimming: 8 bases; J trimming: 3 bases; junction bases outside the gene matches: 4. CDR3 coding DNA: TGCAGTTTACAGGGGAGCTACGAGCAGTACTTC. Amino acids: CSLQGSYEQYF.

V is TRBV11-3 and J is TRBJ2-2, with unresolved D. The CDR3 spans 15 residues. Trimming stripped 5 bases from V and 7 bases from J, with 17 bases between. Germline CDR1 and CDR2: SGHNT and YENEEA. CDR3 residues: CASSLQDGRGGELFF. The CDR3 DNA reads TGTGCCAGCAGCCTGCAGGACGGGCGTGGCGGGGAGCTGTTTTTT.

The chain carries TRBV10-2 and TRBJ2-2; tentatively, D is TRBD1 or TRBD2 (6 bases each). CDR1 and CDR2 from the germline V gene are WSHSY and SAAADI. V dropped 0 bases and J dropped 5 bases, with 16 bases sitting between them. The CDR3 contains 17 residues. The CDR3 loop reads CASSESRGVGGTGELFF. Written as DNA, the CDR3 is TGCGCCAGCAGTGAGTCGAGGGGGGTTGGAGGGACCGGGGAGCTGTTTTTT.

This clone is a singleton in its sample. The chain joins TRBV5-1 to TRBJ2-5, with D tentatively TRBD1 (6 bases). Germline-derived CDR1 and CDR2 are SGHRS and YFSETQ. The CDR3 runs to 14 residues. Trimming left V 0 bases short and J 2 bases short, with 8 bases between. This CDR3 reads CASSLGTEQETQYF. The CDR3 nucleotides are TGCGCCAGCAGCTTGGGGACAGAACAAGAGACCCAGTACTTC. Together with reference TRBV5-1 and TRBJ2-5, the CDR3 gives the full variable domain: KAGVTQTPRYLIKTRGQQVTLSCSPISGHRSVSWYQQTPGQGLQFLFEYFSETQRNKGNFPGRFSGRQFSNSRSEMNVSTLELGDSALYLCASSLGTEQETQYFGPGTRLLVL.

The chain combines TRBV18 with TRBJ2-4; D unclear. Germline V CDR1 and CDR2: KGHSH, LQKENI. Trimming took off 3 bases at V and 4 bases at J, with 7 bases between the two ends. The CDR3 consists of 13 residues. CDR3 loop: CASSPLSKNIQYF. The CDR3 nucleotides read TGTGCCAGCTCACCCCTTAGTAAAAACATTCAGTACTTC.

The chain links TRBV6-1 to TRBJ2-3; 11 nucleotides agree with TRBD2. The V gene end was trimmed by 4 bases and the J gene end by 5 bases; junction bases not matched to a gene: 5. The germline CDR1 and CDR2 sequences are MNHNS and SASEGT. This CDR3 is built from 15 residues. The CDR3, as DNA: TGTGCCAGCAGTGTCCTAGCGGGAGGTGTAGATACGCAGTATTTT. Protein sequence: CASSVLAGGVDTQYF.

The chain employs TRBV19 and TRBJ1-5; a possible D gene is TRBD1 (5 bases). The CDR3 has 18 residues. The V gene's germline CDR1 is LNHDA and CDR2 SQIVND (reference sequence). V was pared by 3 bases and J by 6 bases, with 24 bases between. DNA of the CDR3: TGTGCCAGTAGTATGGCCCGACGAGGGGTGGAGCCTGGTCAGCCCCAGCATTTT. Translated: CASSMARRGVEPGQPQHF.

The chain carries TRBV5-6 and TRBJ1-5; the D gene is possibly TRBD1 (5 bases). The CDR3 contains 13 residues. CDR1 and CDR2 from the germline V gene are SGHDT and YYEEEE. Trimming took off 4 bases at V and 6 bases at J, with 11 bases between the two ends. CDR3 loop: CASSTGESQPQHF. For the CDR3, the DNA is TGTGCCAGCAGCACGGGGGAGAGTCAGCCCCAGCATTTT.

The V call is TRBV14, the J call TRBJ2-7; 7 bases match TRBD2. Germline CDR1 and CDR2: SGHDN and FVKESK. V lost 6 bases to trimming and J lost 10 bases; unmatched junction nucleotides: 6. The CDR3 is 11 amino acids. CDR3 loop: CASSPGRHQYF. The CDR3 DNA follows: TGTGCCAGCAGTCCCGGGAGGCACCAGTACTTC. The full variable domain, with the rest looked up from reference TRBV14 and TRBJ2-7, is EAGVTQFPSHSVIEKGQTVTLRCDPISGHDNLYWYRRVMGKEIKFLLHFVKESKQDESGMPNNRFLAERTGGTYSTLKVQPAELEDSGVYFCASSPGRHQYFGPGTRLTVT.

To note about this clone: Other DNA variants within this sample encode the same CDR3. The V gene is TRBV25-1, the J gene TRBJ1-5; no clear D gene. CDR1 and CDR2 from the germline V gene are MGHDK and SYGVNS. V was trimmed by 1 base and J by 7 bases, leaving 5 bases between them. The length of the CDR3 is 12 residues. CDR3 in amino acids: CASSELGQPQHF. In DNA, the CDR3 is TGTGCCAGCAGTGAATTGGGGCAGCCCCAGCATTTT. Looking up the rest from reference TRBV25-1 and TRBJ1-5 gives the full variable domain: EADIYQTPRYLVIGTGKKITLECSQTMGHDKMYWYQQDPGMELHLIHYSYGVNSTEKGDLSSESTVSRIRTEHFPLTLESARPSHTSQYLCASSELGQPQHFGDGTRLSIL.

This rearrangement joins TRBV5-5 to TRBJ2-3, with D unresolved. The V and J ends lost 0 bases and 2 bases respectively, with 7 bases between them. Germline V CDR1 and CDR2: SGHKS, YYEKEE (reference sequence). The CDR3 sequence is 14 residues long. CDR3 sequence (DNA): TGTGCCAGCAGCTTGGCCTACCACACAGATACGCAGTATTTT. Translation gives CASSLAYHTDTQYF.

The rearrangement links TRBV9 to TRBJ2-2, with 7 bases aligning to TRBD2. Germline values: CDR1 SGDLS, CDR2 YYNGEE. The CDR3 consists of 16 residues. V dropped 0 bases and J dropped 2; count of bases not matched to a gene: 4. The CDR3 DNA reads TGTGCCAGCAGCGTAGGGGGAGGGGCAAACACCGGGGAGCTGTTTTTT. As protein: CASSVGGGANTGELFF.

This chain connects TRBV28 to TRBJ2-7, with D uncertain. The germline V gene has CDR1 MDHEN and CDR2 SYDVKM. The ends were cut back, 4 bases at V and 2 bases at J, with 15 bases in the middle. The CDR3 consists of 15 residues. CDR3 residues: CASSYDRASPYEQYF. DNA for the CDR3: TGTGCCAGCAGTTATGACCGTGCGAGCCCCTACGAGCAGTACTTC.

DNA for the CDR3: TGTGCCAGCAGCTTAGATCAGGGGGGAATTCAGCCCCAGCATTTT. It translates to CASSLDQGGIQPQHF. V and J are TRBV7-6 and TRBJ1-5, with 7 bases identical to TRBD1. The length of the CDR3 is 15 residues. CDR1 and CDR2 from the germline V gene are SGHVS and FNYEAQ. The junction had 6 bases not matched to a gene; V was cut back by 1 base and J by 6 bases. Full variable domain (missing parts from reference TRBV7-6 and TRBJ1-5): GAGVSQSPRYKVTKRGQDVALRCDPISGHVSLYWYRQALGQGPEFLTYFNYEAQQDKSGLPNDRFSAERPEGSISTLTIQRTEQRDSAMYRCASSLDQGGIQPQHFGDGTRLSIL.

This rearrangement joins TRBV18 to TRBJ2-1; 8 positions agree with TRBD2. Trimming cost V 2 bases and J 6 bases; bases outside gene matches: 6. Germline V gives CDR1 KGHSH, CDR2 LQKENI. The CDR3 runs 15 residues. The CDR3 nucleotides read TGTGCCAGCTCACCAGGACTAGCCAGGCCCAATGAGCAGTTCTTC. Protein sequence: CASSPGLARPNEQFF.

This chain uses TRBV29-1 with TRBJ2-3; D is uncertain. V was clipped by 7 bases and J by 7 bases, with 12 bases between them. CDR1 is SQVTM, CDR2 ANQGSEA, per germline. This CDR3 has 11 amino acids. The CDR3 DNA sequence: TGCAGCGCCACACTACCCTATACGCAGTATTTT. Protein sequence: CSATLPYTQYF.

The V call is TRBV7-6, the J call TRBJ1-4; TRBD1 agrees at 9 bases. The length of the CDR3 is 15 residues. J gave up 2 bases and V 5 bases, and 3 bases lay outside the gene matches. Germline CDR1 and CDR2: SGHVS and FNYEAQ. The CDR3 nucleotides read TGTGCCAGCAGCCCGGGACAGGGTACTAATGAAAAACTGTTTTTT. Translated: CASSPGQGTNEKLFF.

The chain links TRBV2 to TRBJ1-1; D call uncertain. The CDR3 has 13 amino acids. Germline V gives CDR1 SNHLY, CDR2 FYNNEI. V lost 7 bases, J lost 4 bases, and 13 bases lay in between. The DNA for the CDR3 is TGTGCCAGCACCGTTTCCGTTGGCACTGAAGCTTTCTTT. Its translation: CASTVSVGTEAFF.

This clone was seen a single time. The CDR3 loop is CASSKPRLAGATDTQYF. DNA for the CDR3: TGTGCCAGCAGCAAACCCCGACTAGCGGGAGCCACAGATACGCAGTATTTT. The chain uses TRBV9 and TRBJ2-3, with TRBD2 matching over 12 bases. The CDR3 sequence is 17 residues long. The V gene's germline CDR1 is SGDLS and CDR2 YYNGEE. Trimming at V came to 4 bases and at J to 2 bases, leaving 8 bases not matched to a gene.

J is TRBJ1-2 and V is TRBV2; maybe TRBD1 (6 bases). The ends were cut back, 3 bases at V and 0 bases at J, with 14 bases in the middle. The CDR3 consists of 16 residues. Per the germline V gene, CDR1 is SNHLY and CDR2 is FYNNEI. This CDR3 is CASSDTGRKTNYGYTF. In DNA, the CDR3 is TGTGCCAGCAGTGACACAGGGCGTAAAACTAACTATGGCTACACCTTC.

This chain connects TRBV2 to TRBJ1-5; TRBD1 agrees at 7 bases. Per germline, CDR1 SNHLY and CDR2 FYNNEI. J gave up 0 bases and V 7 bases, and 9 bases lay outside the gene matches. This CDR3 is 16 amino acids long. The DNA of the CDR3 is TGTGCCAGCACAGGGGGGGGCAGGGGTAGCAATCAGCCCCAGCATTTT. Translated: CASTGGGRGSNQPQHF.

This chain links TRBV19 with TRBJ2-7, with 7 bases identical to TRBD1. Germline V gene lookup returns CDR1 LNHDA and CDR2 SQIVND (reference sequence). The length of the CDR3 is 14 residues. The V gene end was trimmed by 5 bases and the J gene end by 1 base; junction bases not matched to a gene: 5. The CDR3 DNA reads TGTGCCAGTAGTCAGGAACAGGGGTCCTACGAGCAGTACTTC. Amino acids: CASSQEQGSYEQYF. The complete variable domain, with remaining parts taken from reference TRBV19 and TRBJ2-7, reads DGGITQSPKYLFRKEGQNVTLSCEQNLNHDAMYWYRQDPGQGLRLIYYSQIVNDFQKGDIAEGYSVSREKKESFPLTVTSAQKNPTAFYLCASSQEQGSYEQYFGPGTRLTVT.